These 27 T cell receptor beta chains were all obtained from the same sample, sequenced in a study of blood T cell repertoires in COVID-19 (dated by TCRdb to 2020 to 2021). Library prep was done by the immunoSEQ multiplex PCR assay. In its TCRdb copy, this immuneACCESS table keeps in-frame sequences only and misses some clones. Where compared with another copy, unresolved V genes explain less than half of these, and the others have no known cause. Present in this sample are some 110,000 clones, roughly 91% of which were seen just once. Clones ranked in the top ten supply roughly 6% of the sample. The specimen sequenced was peripheral blood. The receptors were sampled from a human donor in a cohort sampled during active COVID-19.

The V and J genes are TRBV4-2 and TRBJ2-7; tentatively, D is TRBD2 (6 bases). Trimming removed 7 bases at V and 4 bases at J, with 20 bases between. The CDR3 has 15 residues. CDR1 and CDR2 (germline): LGHNA, YNFKEQ. DNA for the CDR3: TGTGCCAGCACTCATCGGGAGTTAGGAGCATACGAGCAGTACTTC. As protein: CASTHRELGAYEQYF.

The chain joins TRBV18 to TRBJ1-2; TRBD1 matches at 9 bases. The length of the CDR3 is 14 residues. Germline V CDR1 and CDR2: KGHSH, LQKENI. Germline trimming cut 2 bases from V and 7 bases from J; bases unmatched to any gene: 5. The CDR3 is CASSPTGTGTGYTF. For the CDR3, the DNA is TGTGCCAGCTCACCAACGGGGACAGGGACTGGCTACACCTTC. Filled out from reference TRBV18 and TRBJ1-2, the complete variable domain reads NAGVMQNPRHLVRRRGQEARLRCSPMKGHSHVYWYRQLPEEGLKFMVYLQKENIIDESGMPKERFSAEFPKEGPSILRIQQVVRGDSAAYFCASSPTGTGTGYTFGSGTRLTVV.

The J gene is TRBJ2-3, the V gene TRBV7-8; 10 bases map to TRBD2. This CDR3 is built from 18 residues. The ends lost 5 bases at V and 0 bases at J; junction bases unmatched: 11. Per germline, CDR1 SGHVS and CDR2 FQNEAQ. The CDR3 loop reads CASSIEAGGVASTDTQYF. For the CDR3, the DNA is TGTGCCAGCAGCATAGAAGCGGGGGGGGTGGCTAGCACAGATACGCAGTATTTT.

The chain links TRBV7-2 to TRBJ2-7, with TRBD2 as a possible D gene (6 bases). Between the trimmed V and J ends, which lost 5 bases and 6 bases, there was a span of 14 bases. Germline V gives CDR1 SGHTA, CDR2 FQGNSA. CDR3 size: 13 residues. CDR3 nucleotides: TGTGCCAGCAGCGCAACTAGCCTTCGCGAGCAGTACTTC. This gives the protein CASSATSLREQYF.

The chain recombines TRBV6-5 with TRBJ1-5, with D unresolved. V was shortened by 7 bases and J by 0 bases, with 13 bases between the two germline ends. Looked up from germline, CDR1 is MNHEY and CDR2 is SVGAGI. The length of the CDR3 is 15 residues. CDR3 DNA sequence: TGTGCCAGCAAAAGCGTATGGAATAGCAATCAGCCCCAGCATTTT. Its translation: CASKSVWNSNQPQHF.

J is TRBJ2-7 and V is TRBV11-2; the D gene is possibly TRBD1 (8 bases). The CDR3 runs to 15 residues. Trimming took off 3 bases at V and 3 bases at J, with 15 bases between the two ends. Germline CDR1 and CDR2: SGHAT and FQNNGV. The CDR3 sequence is CASSFGQGLFYEQYF. CDR3 nucleotides: TGTGCCAGCAGCTTCGGACAGGGACTATTCTACGAGCAGTACTTC.

The chain recombines TRBV9 with TRBJ2-1; maybe TRBD2 (6 bases). The CDR3 loop spans 14 amino acids. V lost 3 bases to trimming and J lost 9 bases, with 16 bases between them. The germline V gene encodes CDR1 SGDLS and CDR2 YYNGEE. The chain's CDR3 is CASSDTTSYGEQFF. The CDR3 bases are TGTGCCAGCAGCGATACGACTAGTTATGGTGAGCAGTTCTTC. Variable domain in full (rest from reference TRBV9 and TRBJ2-1): DSGVTQTPKHLITATGQRVTLRCSPRSGDLSVYWYQQSLDQGLQFLIQYYNGEERAKGNILERFSAQQFPDLHSELNLSSLELGDSALYFCASSDTTSYGEQFFGPGTRLTVL.

The J gene is TRBJ2-5, the V gene TRBV15; no reliable D call. V was pared by 0 bases and J by 4 bases, with 15 bases between. The V gene's germline CDR1 is LNHNV and CDR2 YYDKDF (reference sequence). The CDR3 length is 16 residues. The CDR3 sequence is CATSREAGSLRETQYF. The CDR3 bases are TGTGCCACCAGCAGAGAGGCAGGCTCCCTCAGAGAGACCCAGTACTTC.

The CDR3 nucleotides are TGCGCCAGACCTCATGATTTCCGGGACAGGTATTACTTC. Translated, it gives CARPHDFRDRYYF. The chain joins TRBV5-1 to TRBJ2-7, with TRBD1 identical over 8 bases. This CDR3 is 13 amino acids long. Unmatched junction bases numbered 17, after V lost 8 bases and J lost 13 bases. The germline CDR1 and CDR2 sequences are SGHRS and YFSETQ.

The rearrangement joins TRBV5-1 to TRBJ2-7; 10 nucleotides match TRBD2. In germline, CDR1 is SGHRS, CDR2 YFSETQ. With V trimmed by 4 bases and J by 4 bases, 11 bases remained unmatched. CDR3 length: 16 residues. CDR3 region: CASSPRAGTSAYEQYF. Written as DNA, the CDR3 is TGCGCCAGCAGCCCGCGGGCGGGGACTAGCGCTTACGAGCAGTACTTC.

This chain connects TRBV29-1 to TRBJ2-7; 10 bases are shared with TRBD2. CDR1 SQVTM and CDR2 ANQGSEA come from the germline V gene. V shed 5 bases and J 9 bases; nucleotides not matched to a gene: 16. This CDR3 has 15 amino acids. The CDR3 loop is CSVSGGLAVRGVQYF. For the CDR3, the DNA is TGCAGCGTTTCCGGAGGACTAGCGGTGAGGGGGGTGCAGTACTTC.

The CDR3 DNA follows: TGTGCCAGCAGTTTGGCAGGGGAGAACTCTGGGGCCAACGTCCTGACTTTC. Protein product: CASSLAGENSGANVLTF. V and J are TRBV28 and TRBJ2-6, with a possible D match to TRBD1 (6 bases). The germline V gene has CDR1 MDHEN and CDR2 SYDVKM. The CDR3 totals 17 residues. Trimming left V 3 bases short and J 0 bases short, with 12 bases between.

This sequence joins TRBV4-3 and TRBJ2-1; 7 positions match TRBD2. CDR1 is LGHNA, CDR2 YSLEER, per germline. V shed 2 bases, J shed 4 bases, and the junction held 2 bases outside the gene matches. This CDR3 has 14 amino acids. This chain's CDR3 is CASSQYGGYNEQFF. CDR3 in DNA: TGCGCCAGCAGCCAATACGGGGGGTACAATGAGCAGTTCTTC.

The J gene is TRBJ2-7, the V gene TRBV2; D may be TRBD2 (6 bases). The germline V gene encodes CDR1 SNHLY and CDR2 FYNNEI. The V end lost 1 base, the J end lost 4 bases, and 17 bases lay between the germline ends. The CDR3 is made up of 16 amino acids. The CDR3 DNA sequence: TGTGCCAGCAGTGAAGAAGGGACTCTCAGCCTTTACGAGCAGTACTTC. Protein product: CASSEEGTLSLYEQYF. The full variable domain, with the rest looked up from reference TRBV2 and TRBJ2-7, is EPEVTQTPSHQVTQMGQEVILRCVPISNHLYFYWYRQILGQKVEFLVSFYNNEISEKSEIFDDQFSVERPDGSNFTLKIRSTKLEDSAMYFCASSEEGTLSLYEQYFGPGTRLTVT.

The chain is built from TRBV7-7 and TRBJ1-6, with D possibly being TRBD1 (5 bases). The germline CDR1 and CDR2 sequences are SSHAT and FNYEAQ (reference sequence). CDR3 size: 18 residues. The CDR3 loop reads CASYPHRGFGAYNSPLHF. The CDR3 bases are TGTGCTTCCTACCCCCATAGGGGCTTTGGGGCCTATAATTCACCCCTCCACTTT.

The chain carries TRBV6-5 and TRBJ2-5; D is perhaps TRBD2 (7 bases). This CDR3 is built from 15 residues. V was trimmed by 0 bases and J by 4 bases, leaving 12 bases between them. Germline V gives CDR1 MNHEY, CDR2 SVGAGI. This chain's CDR3 is CASSYSAGALETQYF. The CDR3 coding sequence is TGTGCCAGCAGTTACTCCGCGGGGGCCTTAGAGACCCAGTACTTC.

The V and J genes are TRBV11-2 and TRBJ2-7; TRBD1 matches 7 bases. CDR3 length: 18 residues. Germline lookup yields CDR1 SGHAT and CDR2 FQNNGV. With V trimmed by 0 bases and J by 0 bases, 11 bases remained unmatched. In DNA form, the CDR3 reads TGTGCCAGCAGCTTAGAGAGTCCAGGACAGGAAAGCTCCTACGAGCAGTACTTC. It encodes CASSLESPGQESSYEQYF.

V and J are TRBV6-2 or TRBV6-3 and TRBJ2-1; TRBD2 agrees at 9 bases. Germline loops: CDR1 MNHEY, CDR2 SVGEGT. The junction had 0 bases not matched to a gene; V was cut back by 0 bases and J by 6 bases. CDR3 length: 14 amino acids. CDR3 amino acids: CASSYSSGGNEQFF. CDR3 sequence (DNA): TGTGCCAGCAGTTACTCTAGCGGGGGCAATGAGCAGTTCTTC.

The CDR3 nucleotides read TGTGCCAGCAGTTTATTGGGCCAGGCTAGCGGGACGGGTGAGCAGTACTTC. This translates into CASSLLGQASGTGEQYF. V is TRBV28 and J is TRBJ2-7; the match to TRBD2 covers 9 bases. The germline gives CDR1 MDHEN, CDR2 SYDVKM. The CDR3 is 17 residues long. With 1 base clipped from V and 7 bases from J, the junction kept 14 bases outside the gene matches.

This CDR3 is CASSQRVYNSPLHF. The CDR3 DNA is TGTGCCAGCAGCCAGCGGGTGTATAATTCACCCCTCCACTTT. V usage is TRBV5-6 and J usage is TRBJ1-6; D is unresolved. This CDR3 spans 14 amino acids. CDR1 is SGHDT, CDR2 YYEEEE, per germline. Trimming shortened V by 4 bases and J by 4 bases, and 9 bases separated the two germline ends.

The chain employs TRBV7-2 and TRBJ2-5; tentatively, D is TRBD2 (6 bases). V lost 0 bases, J lost 5 bases, and 10 bases lay in between. This CDR3 is built from 14 residues. Germline CDR1 SGHTA, CDR2 FQGNSA. CDR3 in DNA: TGTGCCAGCAGCTTAGCGGGGGGTTTGGAGACCCAGTACTTC. Translated, it gives CASSLAGGLETQYF.

V and J are TRBV24-1 and TRBJ1-5; possible D gene TRBD1, 5 bases. The length of the CDR3 is 12 residues. The germline CDR1 and CDR2 sequences are KGHDR and SFDVKD. The V and J ends lost 9 bases and 7 bases respectively, with 12 bases between them. Here the CDR3 reads CATGAGQQPQHF. Written as DNA, the CDR3 is TGTGCCACCGGGGCAGGGCAGCAGCCCCAGCATTTT.

The genes are TRBV6-6 and TRBJ2-3; 10 bases are a match to TRBD1. V trimming: 6 bases; J trimming: 6 bases; junction bases outside the gene matches: 6. This CDR3 comprises 14 residues. Germline values: CDR1 MNHNY, CDR2 SVGAGI (reference sequence). The CDR3 protein is CASRFDRGPDTQYF. The CDR3 region has the DNA TGTGCCAGCAGATTCGACAGGGGGCCGGATACGCAGTATTTT.

This sequence joins TRBV7-9 and TRBJ2-7; D remains ambiguous. The CDR3 has 12 residues. The V and J ends lost 4 bases and 3 bases respectively, with 7 bases between them. Germline-derived CDR1 and CDR2 are SEHNR and FQNEAQ (reference sequence). In DNA, the CDR3 is TGTGCCAGCAGCTCGTACTTCTACGAGCAGTACTTC. Protein: CASSSYFYEQYF.

The chain links TRBV13 to TRBJ1-4; possible D gene TRBD1, 5 bases. Trimming removed 1 base at V and 7 bases at J, with 10 bases between. The CDR3 runs to 14 residues. Germline lookup yields CDR1 PRHDT and CDR2 FYEKMQ (reference sequence). CDR3: CASSLARAGEKLFF. The CDR3, as DNA: TGTGCCAGCAGCTTAGCCAGGGCTGGTGAAAAACTGTTTTTT. Full variable domain (rest looked up from reference TRBV13 and TRBJ1-4): AAGVIQSPRHLIKEKRETATLKCYPIPRHDTVYWYQQGPGQDPQFLISFYEKMQSDKGSIPDRFSAQQFSDYHSELNMSSLELGDSALYFCASSLARAGEKLFFGSGTQLSVL.

J is TRBJ2-3 and V is TRBV2; no clear D. The length of the CDR3 is 14 residues. Trimming cost V 2 bases and J 6 bases, with 12 bases left between them. Germline V gene sequence: CDR1 SNHLY, CDR2 FYNNEI. The CDR3 loop is CASSETSASDTQYF. As DNA, the CDR3 is TGTGCCAGCAGTGAAACCAGTGCCAGTGATACGCAGTATTTT.

This clone was observed a single time. The chain recombines TRBV5-1 with TRBJ2-7; 7 bases align to TRBD2. Germline values: CDR1 SGHRS, CDR2 YFSETQ. The CDR3 has 16 amino acids. The ends lost 7 bases at V and 1 base at J; junction bases unmatched: 14. DNA for the CDR3: TGCGCCAGCCGGGTACAGGAGCGGGGCCAATCCTACGAGCAGTACTTC. It encodes CASRVQERGQSYEQYF.